Detailed here is one T cell receptor beta chain. In the source study's methods: Researchers report that nucleated cell counts were estimated from reference gene primer amplification. The table came from immunoSEQ multiplex PCR; TCRdb's copy has only in-frame clones and leaves some out. Clone size and the V and J calls come from that table; the DNA yielded D and trimming. The sample has more than 300,000 clones, about 85% seen once; the top ten hold approximately 5.4%. The data originate from a study of blood T cell repertoires in COVID-19. At the level of the study: Some COVID-19 samples were acute and others convalescent; all came from the United States, Italy and Spain.

Per the germline V gene, CDR1 is KGHDR and CDR2 is SFDVKD. V shed 5 bases and J shed 4 bases, with 9 bases lying between them. The CDR3 has 13 amino acids. The V gene is TRBV24-1, the J gene TRBJ2-3; D remains ambiguous. Source material: PBMCs or T cells enriched from blood (not recorded which). The sequence came from a woman aged 30 to 39 who had recovered from COVID-19. CDR3 coding DNA: TGTGCCACCAGTGCTGGGCTCGCAGATACGCAGTATTTT. Protein sequence: CATSAGLADTQYF.